The clone carrying this T cell receptor beta chain was counted ten times or more. The data stem from a study of CD8 T cells in ankylosing spondylitis. The CDR3 contains 13 residues. V lost 2 bases, J lost 4 bases, and 8 bases lay in between. TCRdb re-analysed the 5' RACE reads in MiXCR, keeping a single row per CDR3 protein. This sample has about 130,000 distinct CDR3 sequences, with about 6.7% found just once. The TCR comes from a female donor with ankylosing spondylitis or in good health (not recorded which). The chain employs TRBV12-3 or TRBV12-4 and TRBJ1-1; D remains unclear. Sequencing was performed on blood, either unsorted or a sorted T cell fraction (not recorded which). In DNA, the CDR3 is TGTGCCAGCAGTTTATCCAAGGTCACTGAAGCTTTCTTT. Translation: CASSLSKVTEAFF.